This paragraph reports one T cell receptor (beta chain). Its antigen is unknown. These data originate in a study of T cells in narcolepsy. General study points: Autoreactive clonotypes reportedly recurred in blood of same and different patients, not controls.

Profiling relied on immunoSEQ multiplex PCR, and the TCRdb table lists in-frame clones only, not all of them. The table shows fewer than 40,000 clones, with roughly 90% occurring only once. Germline loops: CDR1 SGHTA, CDR2 FQGNSA. The CDR3 runs to 15 residues. The ends were cut back, 0 bases at V and 5 bases at J, with 10 bases in the middle. This rearrangement joins TRBV7-2 to TRBJ2-2; D perhaps matches TRBD2 (5 bases). This TCR derives from a human donor with narcolepsy. The sequenced material came from CD45RA- memory CD4+ T cells from PBMCs. The CDR3 DNA reads TGTGCCAGCAGCTTAGCGCGATCGGGAACCGGGGAGCTGTTTTTT. Residues: CASSLARSGTGELFF.